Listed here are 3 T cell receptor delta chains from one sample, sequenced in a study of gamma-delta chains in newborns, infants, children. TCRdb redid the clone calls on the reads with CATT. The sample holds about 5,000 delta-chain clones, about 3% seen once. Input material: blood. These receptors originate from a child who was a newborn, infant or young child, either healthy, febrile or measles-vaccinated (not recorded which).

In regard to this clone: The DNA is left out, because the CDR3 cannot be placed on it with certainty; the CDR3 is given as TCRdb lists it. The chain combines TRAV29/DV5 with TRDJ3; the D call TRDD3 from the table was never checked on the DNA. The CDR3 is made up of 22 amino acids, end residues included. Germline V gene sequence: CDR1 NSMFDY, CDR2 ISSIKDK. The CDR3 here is CSVLLCSKRAGGSSWDTRQMFF.

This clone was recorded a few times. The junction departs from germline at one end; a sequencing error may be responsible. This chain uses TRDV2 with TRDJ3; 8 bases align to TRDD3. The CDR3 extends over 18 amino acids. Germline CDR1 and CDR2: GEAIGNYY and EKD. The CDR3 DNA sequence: TGTGCCTGTGACAAGCGGGATACGTGGTCCTGGGACACCCGACGGATGTTTTTC. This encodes CACDKRDTWSWDTRRMFF.

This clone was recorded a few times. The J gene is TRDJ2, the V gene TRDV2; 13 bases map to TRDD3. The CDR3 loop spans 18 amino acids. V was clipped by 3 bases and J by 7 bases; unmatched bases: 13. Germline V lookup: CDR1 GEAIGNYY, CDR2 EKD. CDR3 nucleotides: TGTGCCTGTGACCCAGTACTGGGGGATACGCTGATGAAAGCACAACTCTTCTTT. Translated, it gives CACDPVLGDTLMKAQLFF.